A single sample is the source of the 12 T cell receptor beta chains below, sequenced in a study of CD8 T cells in ankylosing spondylitis. One entry per CDR3 protein results from TCRdb running MiXCR on the 5' RACE reads. The sample has some 37,000 distinct CDR3 sequences, 6% seen once. Sequenced material: blood, either unsorted or a sorted T cell fraction (not recorded which). All receptors derive from a male donor with ankylosing spondylitis or in good health (not recorded which).

This clonotype was seen just once. This CDR3 fails to terminate in the conserved phenylalanine or tryptophan, so it likely reflects a read error. The J gene is TRBJ2-3, the V gene TRBV4-1, with a weak D call TRBD2 (5 bases). Germline lookup yields CDR1 MGHRA and CDR2 YSYEKL. The CDR3 contains 16 residues. As DNA, the CDR3 is TGCGCCAGCAGCCCAGGCGGCGGATCTAGCACAGCTACGCAGTATTTA. Translating it yields CASSPGGGSSTATQYL.

At least ten counts were recorded for this clonotype. In nucleotides, the CDR3 is TGCAGTGCTAGAGAACAGGGTTCGTCACCCCTCCACTTT. Its protein is CSAREQGSSPLHF. This sequence joins TRBV20-1 and TRBJ1-6; the D gene is possibly TRBD1 (6 bases). Per the germline V gene, CDR1 is DFQATT and CDR2 is SNEGSKA (reference sequence). This CDR3 comprises 13 residues. V lost 0 bases and J lost 10, with 10 bases in between.

In this sample, this clonotype turned up many times. CDR3 sequence reads: CASSNRRADNEKLFF. As DNA, the CDR3 is TGTGCCAGTAGTAACCGCCGGGCAGATAATGAAAAACTGTTTTTT. This chain links TRBV19 with TRBJ1-4; D not certain. The CDR3 loop spans 15 amino acids. Per germline, CDR1 LNHDA and CDR2 SQIVND (reference sequence). V lost 4 bases and J lost 4, with 13 bases in between.

In this sample, this clonotype turned up many times. This chain joins TRBV7-9 and TRBJ2-5; TRBD1 agrees at 10 bases. The CDR3 covers 15 residues. Trimming removed 4 bases from V and 4 bases from J; junction bases left unmatched: 6. CDR1 is SEHNR and CDR2 is FQNEAQ in the germline V gene (reference sequence). CDR3 nucleotide sequence: TGTGCCAGCAGCTCAGAACGGACAGGGGGAGAGACCCAGTACTTC. Translated: CASSSERTGGETQYF.

In this sample, this clonotype turned up many times. V and J are TRBV7-8 and TRBJ2-1; 7 positions agree with TRBD2. J was trimmed by 3 bases and V by 4 bases; bases with no gene match: 6. This CDR3 region has 15 residues. Looked up from germline, CDR1 is SGHVS and CDR2 is FQNEAQ. As DNA, the CDR3 is TGTGCCAGCAGCTCAGAGCGGGGATACTACAATGAGCAGTTCTTC. Translation gives CASSSERGYYNEQFF.

This clonotype was picked up many times. As DNA, the CDR3 is TGCAGCGTAGCCGGACAGGGGAAAGTCTATGGCTACACCTTC. Translated: CSVAGQGKVYGYTF. This rearrangement joins TRBV29-1 to TRBJ1-2, with 9 bases identical to TRBD1. V was pared by 6 bases and J by 4 bases, with 9 bases of the junction left unmatched. Per germline, CDR1 SQVTM and CDR2 ANQGSEA. The length of the CDR3 is 14 residues.

This clonotype was detected ten times or more. V is TRBV3-1 and J is TRBJ1-1, with 10 bases aligning to TRBD1. The CDR3 consists of 15 residues. J was trimmed by 1 base and V by 4 bases; bases with no gene match: 3. CDR1 and CDR2 (germline): LGHDT, YNNKEL (reference sequence). CDR3 coding DNA: TGTGCCAGCAGCCTATGGACAGGGGGGAACACTGAAGCTTTCTTT. Translated, it gives CASSLWTGGNTEAFF.

The gene calls are TRBV14 and TRBJ1-5; tentatively, D is TRBD1 (6 bases). V was pared by 4 bases and J by 9 bases, with 13 bases between. CDR1 SGHDN and CDR2 FVKESK come from the germline V gene. The CDR3 covers 13 residues. This chain's CDR3 is CASSRGQAPPQHF. CDR3 sequence (DNA): TGTGCCAGCAGCCGGGGGCAGGCGCCGCCCCAGCATTTT.

At least ten counts were recorded for this clonotype. This chain links TRBV12-2 with TRBJ2-5; no DNA check was done on the table's D call, TRBD1. TRBV12-2 is a pseudogene. The CDR3 is made up of 15 amino acids. CDR3: CASRFVRDSQETQYF. In DNA form, the CDR3 reads TGTGCAAGTCGCTTCGTCCGGGACAGTCAAGAGACCCAGTACTTC.

This clonotype has a count of ten or more. The CDR3 spells CASSLYQGADTGELFF. The CDR3 DNA follows: TGTGCCAGCAGCTTGTATCAGGGAGCGGACACCGGGGAGCTGTTTTTT. V and J are TRBV5-4 and TRBJ2-2; D tentatively reads TRBD1 or TRBD2 (5 bases each). V shed 1 base and J shed 3 bases, with 13 bases lying between them. The CDR3 covers 16 residues. Germline CDR1 and CDR2: SGHNT and YYREEE (reference sequence).

Many counts were recorded for this clonotype. This sequence joins TRBV15 and TRBJ2-1; 14 nucleotides match TRBD2. Germline trimming cut 3 bases from V and 4 bases from J; bases unmatched to any gene: 11. Germline V gene sequence: CDR1 LNHNV, CDR2 YYDKDF (reference sequence). The CDR3 has 19 amino acids. The CDR3 sequence is CATSSRARLAGGLYNEQFF. The CDR3 DNA follows: TGTGCCACCAGCAGTCGAGCCCGACTAGCGGGGGGGCTATACAATGAGCAGTTCTTC.

This clonotype was counted many times. This rearrangement joins TRBV4-1 to TRBJ2-5; either TRBD1 or TRBD2 may fit D (5 bases each). CDR1 and CDR2 from the germline V gene are MGHRA and YSYEKL. V shed 0 bases and J shed 5 bases, with 10 bases lying between them. This CDR3 has 14 residues. The chain's CDR3 is CASSQDQGVETQYF. The CDR3 DNA sequence: TGCGCCAGCAGCCAAGACCAGGGAGTGGAGACCCAGTACTTC.